Listed below are T cell receptor beta chains from one sample, sequenced in a study of blood T cell repertoires in COVID-19. The repertoire was sequenced with immunoSEQ multiplex PCR; TCRdb's copy has only in-frame clones and lacks some. The sample records roughly 70,000 clones, over 75% being singletons. The sequencing input was peripheral blood. All receptors derive from a man aged 70 or older with acute or convalescent COVID-19. The CDR3 runs from the conserved cysteine through the conserved F or W. D genes are given only for firm matches. Size is omitted from some rows. Given values are once, few, many or a class for expanded clones.

V,J,size,D,DNA,CDR3
TRBV7-3,TRBJ2-3,.,TRBD1,TGTGCCAGCAGCTTAAGAGGGGGACAGGGCACAGATACGCAGTATTTT,CASSLRGGQGTDTQYF
TRBV29-1,TRBJ1-4,.,.,TGCAGCGCTGCAACCCCGTCCACGGGGGAAAAACTGTTTTTT,CSAATPSTGEKLFF
TRBV19,TRBJ2-2,few,.,TGTGCCAGTAGTCCCGAGTCCGGGACTGGGGAGCTGTTTTTT,CASSPESGTGELFF
TRBV3-1/TRBV3-2,TRBJ1-4,.,TRBD1,TGTGCCAGCAGCACAACAGGGGCAACTAATGAAAAACTGTTTTTT,CASSTTGATNEKLFF
TRBV18,TRBJ1-1,.,.,TGTGCCAGCTCTCAACAGGCCCTCATTGAGAGCACTGAAGCTTTCTTT,CASSQQALIESTEAFF
TRBV7-3,TRBJ2-1,.,.,TGTGCCAGCAGCTTAGGAGCGAACAATGAGCAGTTCTTC,CASSLGANNEQFF
TRBV11-2,TRBJ2-7,.,TRBD2,TGTGCCAGCAGCTTGGGGGGGGTCGGCTACGACGAGCAGTACTTC,CASSLGGVGYDEQYF
TRBV21-1,TRBJ2-7,.,.,TGTGCCAGCCTCTTTTCCCCGGGACAGGGTCAATACGAGCAGTACTTC,CASLFSPGQGQYEQYF
TRBV7-9,TRBJ2-4,.,TRBD1,TGTGCCAGCAGCTTAGGACAGGGTGGGGATAACATTCAGTACTTC,CASSLGQGGDNIQYF
TRBV20-1,TRBJ1-1,.,.,TGCAGTGCTAGTCGGGGGGCTAGTGAAGCTTTCTTT,CSASRGASEAFF
TRBV7-3,TRBJ2-5,.,TRBD2,TGTGCCAGCAGCTTAGGACTAGCGGGGGGGCAGGAGACCCAGTACTTC,CASSLGLAGGQETQYF
TRBV11-2,TRBJ2-4,.,.,TGTGCCAGCAGCCCCGTTAGAGGATCCAAAAACATTCAGTACTTC,CASSPVRGSKNIQYF
TRBV2,TRBJ2-7,.,TRBD1,TGTGCCAGCAGCGGTCACAGGGGGCGCTACGAGCAGTACTTC,CASSGHRGRYEQYF
TRBV5-6,TRBJ1-5,.,.,TGTGCCAGCAGCCATGGGGGGGCTGGCAATCAGCCCCAGCATTTT,CASSHGGAGNQPQHF
TRBV19,TRBJ1-2,.,.,TGTGCCAGTAGTATGGGCAGAAACTATGGCTACACCTTC,CASSMGRNYGYTF
TRBV5-4,TRBJ2-1,once,.,TGTGCCAGCAGCCAAATGGACAGCTACAATGAGCAGTTCTTC,CASSQMDSYNEQFF
TRBV29-1,TRBJ1-1,.,TRBD1,TGCAGCGTGGGACAGTCTGGGACTGAAGCTTTCTTT,CSVGQSGTEAFF
TRBV3-1/TRBV3-2,TRBJ1-3,.,TRBD1,TGTGCCAGCAGCCAAGGGGACAGGGTGCTCCCACTGCGTTTTGGAAACACCATATATTTT,CASSQGDRVLPLRFGNTIYF
TRBV18,TRBJ1-1,.,TRBD1,TGTGCCAGCTCACAAGGACAGGGGGGAACTGAAGCTTTCTTT,CASSQGQGGTEAFF
TRBV7-8,TRBJ2-2,once,TRBD2,TGTGCCAGCAGCCCGTTAGCGGGGTACACCGGGGAGCTGTTTTTT,CASSPLAGYTGELFF
TRBV7-9,TRBJ2-7,few,TRBD1,TGTGCCAGCAGCTCGGACAGGGTGGGGTACGAGCAGTACTTC,CASSSDRVGYEQYF
TRBV5-6,TRBJ2-1,.,.,TGTGCCAGCAGCTTGGGGCGGACTGGTGAGCAGTTCTTC,CASSLGRTGEQFF
TRBV7-2,TRBJ2-1,.,TRBD1,TGTGCCAGCAGCTTAGCTATAGCAGGACAGGGGGGGCTGGGCAATGAGCAGTTCTTC,CASSLAIAGQGGLGNEQFF
TRBV6-2/TRBV6-3,TRBJ2-3,.,TRBD2,TGTGCCAGCAGCCGAATCAGCGGGGGCACAGATACGCAGTATTTT,CASSRISGGTDTQYF
TRBV29-1,TRBJ2-5,.,.,TGCAGCGTTTTGGACAAAGAGACCCAGTACTTC,CSVLDKETQYF
TRBV27,TRBJ2-2,.,TRBD1,TGTGCCAGCACCCCCCGCGGGACAGGGTATTTCATGGAACCCGGGGAGCTGTTTTTT,CASTPRGTGYFMEPGELFF
TRBV5-5,TRBJ1-1,.,.,TGTGCCAGCAGCTTGGACAGGGCCTTTATGAACACTGAAGCTTTCTTT,CASSLDRAFMNTEAFF
TRBV5-4,TRBJ1-6,.,.,TGTGCCGGCAGCCCGGGGGGGGGCCGCTATAATTCACCCCTCCACTTT,CAGSPGGGRYNSPLHF
TRBV5-4,TRBJ1-4,.,TRBD1,TGTGCCAGCAGGAGTGACAGGGGAACTAATGAAAAACTGTTTTTT,CASRSDRGTNEKLFF
TRBV14,TRBJ2-6,.,.,TGTGCCAGCAGCCAAGTCAGGACAGCATCCTCTGGGGCCAACGTCCTGACTTTC,CASSQVRTASSGANVLTF
TRBV6-6,TRBJ2-1,once,TRBD2,TGTGCCAGCAGTCCCCTAGGACTAGCGGGGGAGAGCTCCTACAATGAGCAGTTCTTC,CASSPLGLAGESSYNEQFF
TRBV7-3,TRBJ1-1,few,TRBD1,TGTGCCAGCAGCTTACAGGGACAGGGGGCGGTTGAAGCTTTCTTT,CASSLQGQGAVEAFF
TRBV12-3/TRBV12-4,TRBJ1-6,once,.,TGTGCCAGCAGTTTGGCAATCTATTCACCCCTCCACTTT,CASSLAIYSPLHF
TRBV7-9,TRBJ2-7,.,TRBD1,TGTGCCAGCAGCTTAGCCCAAGGACAGGGCTACGAGCAGTACTTC,CASSLAQGQGYEQYF
TRBV2,TRBJ2-2,.,TRBD2,TGTGCCATAGCTGGACTAGCGGGTTTCGCGAACACCGGGGAGCTGTTTTTT,CAIAGLAGFANTGELFF
TRBV4-3,TRBJ2-3,.,.,TGCGCCAGCAGCCAAGATTTAGCTACCCGCACAGATACGCAGTATTTT,CASSQDLATRTDTQYF
TRBV9,TRBJ2-5,.,TRBD1,TGTGCCAGCAGCGTAGAAGGACAGGGCGTTGGGTTAGAGACCCAGTACTTC,CASSVEGQGVGLETQYF
TRBV7-2,TRBJ2-1,.,TRBD1,TGTGCCAGCAGCCCGGACAGGGCAGGGAATGAGCAGTTCTTC,CASSPDRAGNEQFF
TRBV2,TRBJ2-7,.,TRBD2,TGTGCCAGCAGTGAAACTAGCGGGGGGGTCGAGCAGTACTTC,CASSETSGGVEQYF
TRBV5-8,TRBJ2-7,.,.,TGTGCCAGCAGCCCCCCCGGCGGACACACCTACGAGCAGTACTTC,CASSPPGGHTYEQYF
TRBV12-2,TRBJ2-3,.,.,TGTGCAAGTCGCTTCCCCCCCCTGACTAGCCGAATCACAGATACGCAGTATTTT,CASRFPPLTSRITDTQYF
TRBV9,TRBJ2-7,.,TRBD1,TGTGCCAGCAGCCCTCGGACAGGGGCTTACGAGCAGTACTTC,CASSPRTGAYEQYF
TRBV6-5,TRBJ2-7,.,TRBD2,TGTGCCAGCCAGAGGAGCGGGGGCTACGAGCAGTACTTC,CASQRSGGYEQYF
TRBV7-9,TRBJ2-4,.,TRBD2,TGTGCCAGCAGCTTAGGGACTAGCGGGGGGTTAGCCAAAAACATTCAGTACTTC,CASSLGTSGGLAKNIQYF
TRBV11-3,TRBJ2-7,few,.,TGTGCCAGCAGCCCGGGGTTAGGAACTGGGCACGAGCAGTACTTC,CASSPGLGTGHEQYF
TRBV4-2,TRBJ1-2,.,TRBD1,TGTGCCAGCAGCCAGGATGGGACAGGGGAGGATGGCTACACCTTC,CASSQDGTGEDGYTF
TRBV7-9,TRBJ1-4,.,.,TGTGCCAGCAGCTTACTGGCAAATGAAAAACTGTTTTTT,CASSLLANEKLFF
TRBV27,TRBJ1-6,.,.,TGTGCCAGCAGTTCCGCCCGGAGTGTCGGTCCCCTCCACTTT,CASSSARSVGPLHF
TRBV9,TRBJ2-1,.,.,TGTGCCAGCAGCGTAGGGAGGGGTGAGCAGTTCTTC,CASSVGRGEQFF
TRBV9,TRBJ2-2,.,TRBD2,TGTGCCAGCAGCGGGTCCGGTGCTAGCGGGTTCGGGACGAACACCGGGGAGCTGTTTTTT,CASSGSGASGFGTNTGELFF
TRBV18,TRBJ1-1,.,.,TGTGCCAGCTCCGAAGGACTCTCTACGAACACTGAAGCTTTCTTT,CASSEGLSTNTEAFF
TRBV28,TRBJ1-3,.,TRBD1,TGTGCCAGCAGTCTAGGACAGGGTCATTCTGGAAACACCATATATTTT,CASSLGQGHSGNTIYF
TRBV23-1,TRBJ1-2,.,TRBD1,TGCGCCAGCAGCCTAAAGGGGAGACAGGGGGCGTACGGCTACACCTTC,CASSLKGRQGAYGYTF